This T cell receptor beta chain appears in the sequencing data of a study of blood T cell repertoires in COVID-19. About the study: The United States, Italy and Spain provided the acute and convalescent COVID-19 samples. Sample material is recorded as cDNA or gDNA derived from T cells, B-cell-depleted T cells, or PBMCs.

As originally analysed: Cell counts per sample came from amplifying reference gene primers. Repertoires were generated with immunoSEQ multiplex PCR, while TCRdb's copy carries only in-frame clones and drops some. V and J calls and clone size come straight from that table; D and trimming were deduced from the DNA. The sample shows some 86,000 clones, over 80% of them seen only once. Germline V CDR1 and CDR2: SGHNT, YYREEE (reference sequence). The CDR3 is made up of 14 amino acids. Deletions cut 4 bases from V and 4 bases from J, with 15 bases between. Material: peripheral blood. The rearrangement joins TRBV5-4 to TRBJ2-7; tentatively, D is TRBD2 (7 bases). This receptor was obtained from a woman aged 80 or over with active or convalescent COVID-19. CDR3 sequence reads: CASSPNAGAYEQYF. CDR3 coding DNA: TGTGCCAGCAGCCCCAATGCGGGGGCGTACGAGCAGTACTTC.